This paragraph reports one T cell receptor beta chain. The specificity of this receptor is unknown. Base quality data are lacking; no much larger clone is found one base away. The data stem from a study of cytomegalovirus exposure and HLA in healthy donors (dated by TCRdb to 2016 to 2017). Describing the broader study: An earlier analysis of fewer than 750 of the donors reported roughly 300 Gb of sequence data and 100 million to 120 million unique TCR beta sequences obtained from about 179 million T cells. Across 300 to 400 genotyped donors of the cohort, an average of about 240,000 unique TCR beta nucleotide sequences per donor were sequenced, and around 19% of those sequences were non-productive. The study used immunosequencing to profile the T cell repertoires of about 670 subjects and linked those repertoires to cytomegalovirus serostatus. Of the 300 to 450 genotyped donors, approximately 83% fell in the genetic ancestry cluster associated with self-reported Caucasian donors. To study patterns of TCR occurrence, a later analysis re-analyzed previously published TCR beta repertoires from more than 550 donors and added high-resolution HLA genotyping. An early release covering 500 to 750 HLA-typed donors comprised about 290 gigabases of sequencing data and tens of millions of unique TCR sequences. Alongside the repertoire data, information on donor age, sex, ethnicity and CMV serostatus was compiled. In an earlier analysis of 587 of the donors, high-throughput TCR beta sequencing was used to judge whether each TCR beta V gene segment behaved as functional or pseudogenic. Genome-wide SNP genotypes for about 65% of the 666 donors were used in a later genetic analysis, which treated that subset as a discovery cohort. Rather than using new phenotypic data, the later analysis identified candidate immune exposures from TCR beta sequences and from how often those sequences occurred across donors. The aim of the study was to test whether cataloging public T cell receptors could identify signatures of past pathogen exposure. The number of donors typed differed by locus, with roughly 620-630 for A, B, C, DRB1 and DQB1, more than 500 for DQA1, nearly 610 for DPA1, and some 470 for DPB1. In addition to the first cohort of 650 to 750 subjects, a separate validation cohort of some 120 different subjects was used. Every discovery cohort repertoire had been produced on one sequencing platform. High-throughput TCR immunosequencing, statistical association of individual TCRs with disease status, and machine learning were combined to predict cytomegalovirus infection status. HLA typing included class I and class II loci at four-digit resolution. Because of strong linkage in the cohort, roughly 5 DR-DQ haplotypes were treated as single units for association and clustering. General conclusions and limits of the study: The classifier was reported to diagnose cytomegalovirus status with high specificity and sensitivity in both the original cohort and the validation cohort. Specific HLA alleles were associated with over 15,000 TCR beta sequences at a false discovery rate of 0.05 in a later analysis. A later analysis reported that several top co-occurrence clusters appeared linked to parvovirus B19, influenza, CMV and Epstein-Barr virus. The only immune exposure information available for the cohort was CMV serostatus. An earlier analysis of approximately 570 of the donors showed that most TCR beta V segments appeared in productive rearrangements either about 87% or about 30% of the time, which broadly matched IMGT annotations. Most CMV-associated TCR beta chains appeared to be HLA-restricted in a later analysis, and the HLA associations seemed to be driven largely by CMV exposure. Correlated functional status among segregating V segments might reflect linkage disequilibrium, but an unknown experimental factor could not be ruled out. Three of the identified cytomegalovirus-associated TCR beta chains were confirmed in vitro to be specific for cytomegalovirus antigens. Most TCR sequences were observed very rarely across donors, whereas some public TCRs were present in many individuals. In this cohort, only TCR beta chains were sequenced, and detectable features were limited by the absence of alpha or paired-chain data. A cluster of highly shared sequence variants was judged likely to be a technical artifact of the sequencing pipeline. In the study, some 160 TCR beta chains were listed as associated with cytomegalovirus. A later analysis found that HLA-associated TCR beta chains were more clonally expanded and had lower generation probabilities than equally common non-associated chains. When HLA alleles, especially DR and DQ, strongly co-occurred, TCR associations were difficult to assign to individual alleles. In a later analysis, TCR association rates were found to vary across HLA loci, with the most associated TCRs seen for DRB1 alleles and the fewest for HLA-C alleles. Because counts were too low, seventeen rarely observed V segments, including chromosome 9 orphons, were excluded from the earlier analysis of fewer than 650 of the donors. An association between a missense DCLRE1C variant and V-gene and J-gene trimming of TCR beta chains was found in a later genetic analysis and replicated in an independent cohort. The presence/absence analyses assumed that sequencing depth was roughly uniform across donors, and that assumption may not be true. It was suggested by the authors that the approach could potentially be generalized to other disease states and immunological phenotypes. In a later genetic analysis, fewer N-insertions in productive TCRs were reported among donors in an Asian-associated ancestry cluster than the roughly 640-donor mean. Because HLA typing was unavailable for some donors at each locus, only the typed subset was used in association tests. Some IMGT-functional V segments, including TRBV6-2 and TRBV6-3, could not be told apart with the 87-base-pair reads, so those segments were excluded. A further reported finding was that TCR beta sequences accurately predicted the HLA-A and HLA-B alleles for most subjects in the first cohort.

Preparation of the library involved the immunoSEQ multiplex PCR assay. For the multiplex PCR, a mixture combining 60 forward primers for TCR Vbeta segments and 13 reverse primers for TCR Jbeta segments was used. The CDR3 region of rearranged TCR beta genes was amplified from genomic DNA with a multiplex PCR assay. On the Illumina HiSeq System, the amplified TCR beta libraries were sequenced as 87-base-pair reads. As for the original processing: In a later analysis, some 80 million unique TCR beta chains were counted across the roughly 610 repertoires, and some 10 million of these chains were shared by at least two donors. A nearest-neighbor algorithm error-corrected the raw reads and collapsed the reads into unique sequences, merging closely related sequences to remove PCR and sequencing errors. CDR3 sequences were aligned to IMGT reference sequences to assign V, D and J gene segments. For a sequence to be retained, a match of at least six nucleotides was required to both a V gene segment and a J gene segment. A rearrangement was called productive if the CDR3 had no stop codons and remained in frame with V and J, and every other rearrangement was called non-productive. Following IMGT convention, CDR3 was defined as the stretch from the second conserved V-encoded cysteine to the conserved J-encoded phenylalanine. The earlier analysis of about 590 of the donors excluded sequences that lacked an unambiguous match to a single V gene segment. An earlier analysis of 587 of the donors called V segments functional above 56.7% productive rearrangements and segregating when the between-donor standard deviation exceeded 5%. To diagnose cytomegalovirus status from the catalog of TCR beta chain sequences, a statistical classification framework was built. In a later analysis, V and J genes were assigned by comparing TCR nucleotide sequences against IMGT/GENE-DB human TR gene sequences. In a later analysis, CDR3 sequences and most-parsimonious VDJ recombination scenarios were assigned using the TCRdist pipeline. In a later analysis, every TCR beta chain was defined by the combination of its CDR3 amino acid sequence and its V-gene family, and reads without a unique V-gene family were dropped. A later analysis removed over 500 highly shared, low-generation-probability nucleotide sequences to deal with suspected cross-contamination and a sequencing artifact. A later analysis calculated a clonal expansion index for each public chain from normalized within-repertoire ranks of inferred template counts. Generation probabilities in a later analysis came from a VDJ recombination model fitted to out-of-frame rearrangements, and those results were checked against IGoR. Hypergeometric tests were used in a later analysis to score TCR-TCR, TCR-HLA and TCR-CMV co-occurrence, with a repertoire-size bias correction applied to the TCR pairs. A later analysis estimated false discovery rates by permuting HLA or CMV assignments 20 times. A later analysis grouped co-occurring TCRs with DBSCAN, adding TCRdist sequence similarity when clustering within HLA-allele-positive subsets. Repertoires with fewer than 30,000 or more than 120,000 public chains, plus five repertoires with anomalous nucleotide sharing, were excluded from co-occurrence clustering. TCRdb took over this immuneACCESS table, retaining in-frame rearrangements with V and J assigned. Such tables are incomplete; in checked studies, under half of the missing clones stem from an unresolved V gene, and the remainder is unexplained. Clonal size and the V and J genes are those of that table, whereas D and trimming came from the DNA. For this sample the table gives 110,000 or so clones, of which approximately 71% were detected only once. Clones ranked in the top ten supply under 6.5% of the sample.

The germline V gene (reference sequence) sets CDR1 to GTSNPN and CDR2 to SVGIG. Including cysteine and phenylalanine, the CDR3 has 15 amino acids. This entry keeps only the CDR3 DNA: 45 bases, framed from base 1. V was cut back by 0 bases and J by 8 bases, leaving a gap of 16 bases between them. The cohort consisted of 600 to 750 healthy bone marrow donors. At the time of sampling, every cohort member was nominally healthy, though immune exposures that went unrecorded were likely present. The donor tested CMV seropositive, placing the donor among the approximately 290 seropositive members of the cohort. A peripheral blood sample was provided by each donor, and peripheral blood mononuclear cells were used for TCR beta sequencing. Genomic DNA was extracted from the blood cell samples with the Qiagen DNeasy Blood Extraction Kit.

The sequenced sample was PBMCs. This chain is built from TRBV30 and TRBJ1-4, with a weak D call of TRBD1 (5 bases match). The TCR was taken from a woman aged 70 to 79 in good health and CMV-seropositive. The sequenced DNA: TGTGCCTGGAGTGTTAGGACAACCATCGGGGAAAAACTGTTTTTT. Its protein product is CAWSVRTTIGEKLFF.